One sample yielded the 20 T cell receptor beta chains listed below, sequenced in a study of Graves' ophthalmopathy and Graves' hyperthyroidism. The TCR beta CDR3 regions underwent amplification from RNA transcripts. Scientists carried out first-round RT-PCR using HTBI primers and then a second-round multiplex PCR. In TCRdb, the multiplex PCR reads were re-called with MiXCR into one record per CDR3 protein. The top ten hold about 7% of the sample, which has more than 300,000 distinct CDR3 sequences, 15% seen once. The sequenced material came from peripheral blood. These receptors came from a woman under 30 with stable Graves' hyperthyroidism.

This clonotype was picked up many times. The genes are TRBV6-5 and TRBJ1-1; D might be TRBD1 (5 bases). The CDR3 loop spans 13 amino acids. The germline V and J ends were trimmed by 7 bases and 3 bases, with 12 bases remaining between them. CDR1 is MNHEY, CDR2 SVGAGI, per germline. Here the CDR3 reads CASKGDGDTEAFF. CDR3 nucleotides: TGTGCCAGCAAAGGGGACGGGGACACTGAAGCTTTCTTT.

There are many counts of this clonotype. The chain uses TRBV15 and TRBJ2-7; TRBD2 aligns across 14 bases. Looked up from germline, CDR1 is LNHNV and CDR2 is YYDKDF (reference sequence). CDR3 length equals 16 residues. Losses at the gene ends were 3 bases for V and 4 bases for J; bases not matched to a gene: 5. The DNA of the CDR3 is TGTGCCACCAGCAGTTCTGGGACTAGCGGGGGTTACGAGCAGTACTTC. Protein product: CATSSSGTSGGYEQYF.

The V gene is TRBV3-1, the J gene TRBJ2-5; 7 bases line up with TRBD1. The germline V gene encodes CDR1 LGHDT and CDR2 YNNKEL (reference sequence). There are 13 residues in the CDR3. V was clipped by 10 bases and J by 1 base; unmatched bases: 6. The CDR3 reads CAIRQGFQETQYF. The CDR3 region has the DNA TGTGCCATCAGACAGGGCTTCCAAGAGACCCAGTACTTC.

J is TRBJ2-5 and V is TRBV19; 10 bases are shared with TRBD2. V trimming: 8 bases; J trimming: 5 bases; junction bases outside the gene matches: 11. Germline V gene data show CDR1 as LNHDA and CDR2 as SQIVND (reference sequence). The CDR3 is 15 residues long. The CDR3 loop is CASGERGGLWETQYF. The DNA of the CDR3 is TGTGCCAGTGGGGAGCGGGGGGGCCTTTGGGAGACCCAGTACTTC.

This clonotype was seen many times. The J gene is TRBJ2-7, the V gene TRBV11-1; a weak D match, TRBD1 (5 bases). The CDR3 covers 16 residues. Per the germline V gene, CDR1 is SGHAT and CDR2 is FQDESV (reference sequence). V lost 5 bases and J lost 1, with 18 bases in between. The CDR3 here is CASSPSYRTLSYEQYF. In nucleotides, the CDR3 is TGTGCCAGCAGCCCCTCATACCGGACATTATCCTACGAGCAGTACTTC.

This clonotype was seen repeatedly, ten times or more. The chain recombines TRBV19 with TRBJ1-1; D is unclear. In germline, CDR1 is LNHDA, CDR2 SQIVND (reference sequence). Trimming pared 3 bases from V and 4 bases from J, leaving 9 bases between. This CDR3 region has 13 residues. CDR3 in DNA: TGTGCCAGTAGTATTATCGGTTCCACTGAAGCTTTCTTT. Translating it yields CASSIIGSTEAFF.

This clonotype showed up just a few times. This sequence joins TRBV4-1 and TRBJ2-6; D could derive from TRBD1 or TRBD2 (6 bases each). V was clipped by 4 bases and J by 0 bases, with 22 bases between them. CDR1 is MGHRA and CDR2 is YSYEKL in the germline V gene. This CDR3 contains 20 residues. CDR3 coding DNA: TGCGCCAGCAGCCCTAGGGGGGTCTTGGCGGGTCTCTCTGGGGCCAACGTCCTGACTTTC. Translated: CASSPRGVLAGLSGANVLTF.

A remark on this clonotype: Mismatch with germline at one junction end may stem from a read error. The chain employs TRBV7-2 and TRBJ2-7, with 10 bases identical to TRBD2. The CDR3 has 15 residues. The germline V gene has CDR1 SGHTA and CDR2 FQGNSA. CDR3 in DNA: TGTGCCAGCAGCATAGCGGGAGGCTTAAGGTACGAGCAGTACTTC. Protein sequence: CASSIAGGLRYEQYF.

To note about this clonotype: This may be a read error, as it is one base from a much larger clone. The J gene is TRBJ1-1, the V gene TRBV6-1; D may be TRBD1 (6 bases). Trimming took off 5 bases at V and 11 bases at J, with 24 bases between the two ends. CDR1 and CDR2 (germline): MNHNS, SASEGT. The CDR3 is 15 amino acids. The CDR3 DNA is TGTGCCAGCAGTCCCGCCCTGGCAGGGGCCCATCCGGCTTTCTTT. This sequence encodes CASSPALAGAHPAFF.

Ten or more counts support this clonotype. This chain uses TRBV5-1 with TRBJ2-7, with D uncertain. V was clipped by 4 bases and J by 0 bases, with 11 bases between them. The CDR3 is 14 residues long. The germline V gene has CDR1 SGHRS and CDR2 YFSETQ. The CDR3 spells CASSPRFSSYEQYF. CDR3 sequence (DNA): TGCGCCAGCAGCCCCAGGTTTAGCTCCTACGAGCAGTACTTC.

This clonotype was detected many times. Mismatch with germline at one junction end may stem from a read error. The chain employs TRBV11-3 and TRBJ1-1; TRBD1 might be the D (6 bases). The CDR3 has 15 amino acids. Germline V gene data show CDR1 as SGHNT and CDR2 as YENEEA. For the CDR3, the DNA is TGTGCCAGCAGCATAGAACAGGGAAAGGGCACTGAAGCTTTCTTT. Translation: CASSIEQGKGTEAFF.

About this clonotype itself: This may come from a read error, since a much larger clone is one base off. The V gene is TRBV20-1, the J gene TRBJ1-5; D may be TRBD1 (6 bases). The CDR3 covers 16 residues. Germline assignment: CDR1 DFQATT and CDR2 SNEGSKA (reference sequence). V lost 6 bases, J lost 10 bases, and 28 bases lay in between. CDR3 nucleotides: TGCAGTGCCGCCGGGACAAATAGGCTTGCGGGGAATCCCCAGCATTTT. This translates into CSAAGTNRLAGNPQHF.

This clonotype was counted between two and nine times. The CDR3 loop reads CASSLGDATEAFF. DNA of the CDR3: TGCGCCAGCAGTCTCGGGGACGCCACTGAAGCTTTCTTT. The chain uses TRBV5-1 and TRBJ1-1; perhaps TRBD1 as D (5 bases). V was clipped by 5 bases and J by 4 bases, with 12 bases between them. The CDR3 consists of 13 residues. The germline V gene encodes CDR1 SGHRS and CDR2 YFSETQ.

CDR3 nucleotides: TGTGCCAGCAGCTTATCCGCGACAGGTTCCTACGAGCAGTACTTC. Translating gives CASSLSATGSYEQYF. This chain uses TRBV7-3 with TRBJ2-7; D perhaps matches TRBD1 (6 bases). Germline V CDR1 and CDR2: SGHTA, FQGTGA. The CDR3 is made up of 15 amino acids. V dropped 2 bases and J dropped 1 base, with 12 bases sitting between them.

This clonotype came up many times. V gene TRBV24-1 combines with J gene TRBJ2-7; D tentatively reads TRBD1 or TRBD2 (5 bases each). The CDR3 loop spans 12 amino acids. Germline lookup yields CDR1 KGHDR and CDR2 SFDVKD. Trimming pared 9 bases from V and 0 bases from J, leaving 8 bases between. CDR3 sequence: CATEGSSYEQYF. The CDR3 bases are TGTGCCACCGAGGGGAGCTCCTACGAGCAGTACTTC.

This clonotype was seen a handful of times. This may be a read error, as it is one base from a much larger clone. V and J are TRBV19 and TRBJ1-1; 11 nucleotides match TRBD1. The germline gives CDR1 LNHDA, CDR2 SQIVND (reference sequence). The CDR3 is 15 residues long. DNA for the CDR3: TGTGCCAGTAGTACGATGGACAGGGGGCTGACTGAAGCTTGCTTT. This translates into CASSTMDRGLTEACF.

The chain combines TRBV5-5 with TRBJ2-7; TRBD1 aligns across 7 bases. V was clipped by 0 bases and J by 2 bases; unmatched bases: 5. The V gene's germline CDR1 is SGHKS and CDR2 YYEKEE (reference sequence). The CDR3 is 15 amino acids. This chain's CDR3 is CASSLGGQGAYEQYF. The CDR3 DNA reads TGTGCCAGCAGCTTGGGAGGGCAGGGGGCCTACGAGCAGTACTTC.

This clonotype was picked up many times. The chain carries TRBV6-2 or TRBV6-3 and TRBJ2-7, with 11 bases matching TRBD1. V was pared by 10 bases and J by 3 bases, with 11 bases of the junction left unmatched. CDR1 MNHEY and CDR2 SVGEGT come from the germline V gene. The CDR3 contains 15 residues. The CDR3 DNA follows: TGTGCCACCCAGCCGCAGGGACAGGGGGTCTACGAGCAGTACTTC. Amino acids: CATQPQGQGVYEQYF.

This clonotype has at least ten counts. V usage is TRBV24-1 and J usage is TRBJ2-7; 7 bases agree with TRBD1. The CDR3 spans 15 residues. Germline V gene data show CDR1 as KGHDR and CDR2 as SFDVKD. Losses at the gene ends were 5 bases for V and 5 bases for J; bases not matched to a gene: 11. CDR3 sequence (DNA): TGTGCCACCAGTGCCGGGGACAGTTATTTCAACGAGCAGTACTTC. This codes for CATSAGDSYFNEQYF.

V gene TRBV4-1 combines with J gene TRBJ2-7; TRBD2 might be the D (5 bases). Germline CDR1 and CDR2: MGHRA and YSYEKL. The V end lost 0 bases, the J end lost 6 bases, and 18 bases lay between the germline ends. The CDR3 sequence is 16 residues long. This CDR3 is CASSQERVPFPVEQYF. The CDR3 DNA reads as TGCGCCAGCAGCCAAGAGAGGGTGCCATTCCCCGTCGAGCAGTACTTC.